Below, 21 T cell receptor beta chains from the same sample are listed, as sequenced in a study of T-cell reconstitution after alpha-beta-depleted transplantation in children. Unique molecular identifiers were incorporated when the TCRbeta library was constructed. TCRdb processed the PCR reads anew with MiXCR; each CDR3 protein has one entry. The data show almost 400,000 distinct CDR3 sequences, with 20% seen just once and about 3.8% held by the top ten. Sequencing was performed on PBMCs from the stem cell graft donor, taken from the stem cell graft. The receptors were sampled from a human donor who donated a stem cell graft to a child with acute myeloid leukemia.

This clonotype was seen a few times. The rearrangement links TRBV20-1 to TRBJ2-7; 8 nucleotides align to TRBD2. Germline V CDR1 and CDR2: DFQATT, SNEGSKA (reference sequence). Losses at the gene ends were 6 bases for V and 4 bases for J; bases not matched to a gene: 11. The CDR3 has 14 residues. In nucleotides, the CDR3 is TGCAGTGCCAAGGCAGCGGGAGACGTTTACGAGCAGTACTTC. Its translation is CSAKAAGDVYEQYF.

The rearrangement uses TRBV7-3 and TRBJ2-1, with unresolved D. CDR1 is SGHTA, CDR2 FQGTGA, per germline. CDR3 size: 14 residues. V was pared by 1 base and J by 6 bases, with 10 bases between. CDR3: CASSLSNAPNEQFF. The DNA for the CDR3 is TGTGCCAGCAGCTTAAGTAACGCGCCCAATGAGCAGTTCTTC.

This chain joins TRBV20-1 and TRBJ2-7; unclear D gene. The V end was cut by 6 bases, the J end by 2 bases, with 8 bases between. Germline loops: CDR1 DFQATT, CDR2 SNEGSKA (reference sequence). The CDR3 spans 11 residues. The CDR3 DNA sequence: TGCAGTGCGCCAAGGACCTACGAGCAGTACTTC. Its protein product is CSAPRTYEQYF.

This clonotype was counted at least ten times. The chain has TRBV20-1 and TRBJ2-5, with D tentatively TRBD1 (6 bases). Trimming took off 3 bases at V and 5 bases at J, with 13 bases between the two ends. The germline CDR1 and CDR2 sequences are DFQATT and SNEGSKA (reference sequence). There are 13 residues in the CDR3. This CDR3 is CSARSGVQETQYF. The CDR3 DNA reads TGCAGTGCTAGGTCAGGGGTTCAGGAGACCCAGTACTTC.

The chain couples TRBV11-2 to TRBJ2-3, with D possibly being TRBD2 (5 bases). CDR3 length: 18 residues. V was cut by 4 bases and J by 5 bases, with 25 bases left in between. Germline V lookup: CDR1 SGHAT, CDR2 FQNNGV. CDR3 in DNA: TGTGCCAGCAGCTCACGTCCCGTAGGGAGCGGCCTGGAAGATACGCAGTATTTT. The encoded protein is CASSSRPVGSGLEDTQYF.

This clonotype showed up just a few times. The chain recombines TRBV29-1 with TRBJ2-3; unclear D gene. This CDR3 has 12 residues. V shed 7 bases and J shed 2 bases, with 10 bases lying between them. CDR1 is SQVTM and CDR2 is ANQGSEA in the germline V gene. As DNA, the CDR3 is TGCAGCGACAGCGCCTACACAGATACGCAGTATTTT. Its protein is CSDSAYTDTQYF.

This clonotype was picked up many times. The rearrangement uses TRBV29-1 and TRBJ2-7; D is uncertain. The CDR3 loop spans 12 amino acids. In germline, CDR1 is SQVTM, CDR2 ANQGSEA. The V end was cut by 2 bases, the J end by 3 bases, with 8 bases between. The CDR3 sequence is CSVELGSYEQYF. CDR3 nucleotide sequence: TGCAGCGTTGAATTGGGCAGCTACGAGCAGTACTTC.

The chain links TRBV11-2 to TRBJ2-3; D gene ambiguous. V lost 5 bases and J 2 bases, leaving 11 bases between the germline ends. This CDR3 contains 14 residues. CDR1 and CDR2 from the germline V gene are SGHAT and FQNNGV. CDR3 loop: CASSRRFTTDTQYF. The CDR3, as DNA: TGTGCCAGCAGCCGTAGGTTCACCACAGATACGCAGTATTTT.

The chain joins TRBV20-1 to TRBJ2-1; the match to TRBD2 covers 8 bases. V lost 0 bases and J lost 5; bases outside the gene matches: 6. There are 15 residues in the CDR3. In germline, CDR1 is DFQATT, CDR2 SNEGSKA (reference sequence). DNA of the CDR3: TGCAGTGCTAGAGAATATAGCGGGACCAACAATGAGCAGTTCTTC. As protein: CSAREYSGTNNEQFF.

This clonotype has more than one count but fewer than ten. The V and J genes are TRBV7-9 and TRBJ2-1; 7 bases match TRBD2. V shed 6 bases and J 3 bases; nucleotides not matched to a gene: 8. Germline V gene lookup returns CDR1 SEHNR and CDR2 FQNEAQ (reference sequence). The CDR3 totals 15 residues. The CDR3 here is CASSQIGGNYNEQFF. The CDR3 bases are TGTGCCAGCAGTCAGATCGGGGGGAACTACAATGAGCAGTTCTTC.

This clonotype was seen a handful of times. CDR3 in amino acids: CSAIRSPVGEQFF. The CDR3 nucleotides read TGCAGTGCTATAAGGTCCCCGGTAGGGGAGCAGTTCTTC. This sequence joins TRBV20-1 and TRBJ2-1, with D unclear. Germline V gene lookup returns CDR1 DFQATT and CDR2 SNEGSKA (reference sequence). V was shortened by 4 bases and J by 10 bases, with 17 bases between the two germline ends. The CDR3 covers 13 residues.

The CDR3 nucleotides are TGTGCCAGCAGCCAGAGGGGGATAGCGGGAGAGATAGATACGCAGTATTTT. This codes for CASSQRGIAGEIDTQYF. This chain connects TRBV4-2 to TRBJ2-3, with TRBD2 matching 9 bases. The CDR3 runs to 17 residues. Losses at the gene ends were 3 bases for V and 5 bases for J; bases not matched to a gene: 12. The germline V gene has CDR1 LGHNA and CDR2 YNFKEQ.

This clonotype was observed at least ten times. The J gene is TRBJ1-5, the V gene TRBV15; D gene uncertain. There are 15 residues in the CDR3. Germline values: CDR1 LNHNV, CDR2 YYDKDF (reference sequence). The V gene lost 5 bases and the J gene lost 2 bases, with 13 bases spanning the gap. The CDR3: CATSRGWQGNQPQHF. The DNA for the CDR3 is TGTGCCACCAGCCGAGGGTGGCAGGGCAATCAGCCCCAGCATTTT.

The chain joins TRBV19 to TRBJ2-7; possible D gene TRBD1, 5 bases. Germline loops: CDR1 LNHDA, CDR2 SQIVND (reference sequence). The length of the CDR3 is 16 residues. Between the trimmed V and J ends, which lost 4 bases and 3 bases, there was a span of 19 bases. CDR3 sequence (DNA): TGTGCCAGTAGTACGCCAGGCGGACAAGGCTTCTACGAGCAGTACTTC. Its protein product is CASSTPGGQGFYEQYF.

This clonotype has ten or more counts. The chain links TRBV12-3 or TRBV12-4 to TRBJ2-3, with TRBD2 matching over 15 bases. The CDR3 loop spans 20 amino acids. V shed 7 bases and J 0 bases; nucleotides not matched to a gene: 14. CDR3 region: CASTPQGLAGGLSSTDTQYF. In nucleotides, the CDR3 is TGTGCCAGCACACCTCAGGGACTAGCGGGAGGACTATCTAGCACAGATACGCAGTATTTT.

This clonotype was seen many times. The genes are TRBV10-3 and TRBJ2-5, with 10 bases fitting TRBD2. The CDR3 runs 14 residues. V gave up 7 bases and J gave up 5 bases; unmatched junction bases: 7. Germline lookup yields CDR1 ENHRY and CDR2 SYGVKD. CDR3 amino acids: CAINEAGGLETQYF. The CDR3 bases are TGTGCCATCAATGAAGCGGGAGGGCTCGAGACCCAGTACTTC.

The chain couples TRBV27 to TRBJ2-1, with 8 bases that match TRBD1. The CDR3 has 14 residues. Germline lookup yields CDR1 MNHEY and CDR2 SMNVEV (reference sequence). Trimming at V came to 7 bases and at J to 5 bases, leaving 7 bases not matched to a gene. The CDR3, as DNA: TGTGCCAGCACCACAGGGGGATTTAACAATGAGCAGTTCTTC. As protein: CASTTGGFNNEQFF.

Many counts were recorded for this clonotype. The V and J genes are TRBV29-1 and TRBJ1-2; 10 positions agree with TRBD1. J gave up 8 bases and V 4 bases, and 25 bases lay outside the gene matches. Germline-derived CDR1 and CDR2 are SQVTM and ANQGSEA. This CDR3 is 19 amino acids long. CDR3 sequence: CSVGVRPGTGDQRGSGYTF. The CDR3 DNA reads TGCAGCGTTGGAGTTCGTCCCGGGACAGGGGATCAACGGGGATCCGGCTACACCTTC.

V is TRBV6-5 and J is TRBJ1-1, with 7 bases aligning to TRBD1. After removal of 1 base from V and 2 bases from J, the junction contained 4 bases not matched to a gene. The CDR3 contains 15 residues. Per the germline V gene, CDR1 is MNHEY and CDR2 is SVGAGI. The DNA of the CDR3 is TGTGCCAGCAGTTACTACACAGGGGCAAACACTGAAGCTTTCTTT. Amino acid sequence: CASSYYTGANTEAFF.

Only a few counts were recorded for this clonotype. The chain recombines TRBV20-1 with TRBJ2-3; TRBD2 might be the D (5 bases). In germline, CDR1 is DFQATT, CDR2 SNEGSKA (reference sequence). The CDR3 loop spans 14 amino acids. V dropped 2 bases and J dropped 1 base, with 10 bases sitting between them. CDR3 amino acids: CSARRLLGTDTQYF. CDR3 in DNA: TGCAGTGCTAGAAGACTATTAGGCACAGATACGCAGTATTTT.

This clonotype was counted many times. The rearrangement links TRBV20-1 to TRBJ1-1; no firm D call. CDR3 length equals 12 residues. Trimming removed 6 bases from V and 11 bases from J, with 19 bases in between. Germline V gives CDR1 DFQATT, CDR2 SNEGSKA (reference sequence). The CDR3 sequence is CSADDSSGVAFF. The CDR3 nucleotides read TGCAGTGCAGACGACTCTTCCGGGGTGGCTTTCTTT.